This T cell receptor beta chain was captured by sequencing in a study of T-cell reconstitution after alpha-beta-depleted transplantation in children. A word on this clonotype: Its antigen is not identified.

Trimming removed 5 bases from V and 6 bases from J; junction bases left unmatched: 7. This CDR3 contains 13 residues. CDR1 is SQVTM, CDR2 ANQGSEA, per germline. Preparing the TCRbeta library involved the use of unique molecular identifiers. TCRdb re-derived calls from the PCR reads in MiXCR, one entry per CDR3 protein. Among about 350,000 distinct CDR3 sequences listed, 15% to 20% were seen once. General observations from the study: After transplant, at about two months, alpha-beta T cells were reportedly derived from several hundred expanded graft clones. T-cell counts and diversity at one year following transplant were attributed mainly to newly produced T cells. Certain patients had high TCRbeta diversity at day 60, and it came from recipient T cells and thymic progenitors that survived.

The receptor was isolated from a male patient aged 2-9 years who had a stem cell transplant for acute lymphoblastic leukemia, so the T cells may come from the graft donor. The V gene is TRBV29-1, the J gene TRBJ1-2, with 9 positions matching TRBD1. This material consisted of PBMCs, mostly from graft donor cells, taken 360 days after TCRalphabeta/CD19-depleted stem cell transplant. CDR3: CSVIRQGVHGYTF. The CDR3, as DNA: TGCAGCGTTATCAGACAGGGGGTCCATGGCTACACCTTC.